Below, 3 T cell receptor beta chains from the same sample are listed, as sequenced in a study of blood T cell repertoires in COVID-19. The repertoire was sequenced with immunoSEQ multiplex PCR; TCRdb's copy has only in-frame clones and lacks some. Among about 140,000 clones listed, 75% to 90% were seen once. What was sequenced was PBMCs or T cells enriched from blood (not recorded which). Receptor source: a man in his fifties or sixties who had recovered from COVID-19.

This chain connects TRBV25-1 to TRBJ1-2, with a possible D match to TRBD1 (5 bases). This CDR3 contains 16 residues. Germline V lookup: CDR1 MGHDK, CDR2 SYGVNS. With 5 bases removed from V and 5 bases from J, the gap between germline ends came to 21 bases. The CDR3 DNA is TGTGCCAGCAGTAGGGGTGGTGGAGCACGAAAGTATGGCTACACCTTC. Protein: CASSRGGGARKYGYTF.

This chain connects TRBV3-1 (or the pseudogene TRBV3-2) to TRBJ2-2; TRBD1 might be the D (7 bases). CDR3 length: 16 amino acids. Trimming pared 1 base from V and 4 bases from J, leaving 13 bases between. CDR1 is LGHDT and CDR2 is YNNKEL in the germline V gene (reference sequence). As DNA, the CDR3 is TGTGCCAGCAGCCAAGGGCAGGGGGGAGGCACCGGGGAGCTGTTTTTT. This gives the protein CASSQGQGGGTGELFF.

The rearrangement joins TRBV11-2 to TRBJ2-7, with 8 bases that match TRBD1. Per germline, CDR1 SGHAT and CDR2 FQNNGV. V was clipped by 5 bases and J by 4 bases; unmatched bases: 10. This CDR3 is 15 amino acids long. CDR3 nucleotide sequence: TGTGCCAGCAGCATTCCGGGACAGGCCTTATACGAGCAGTACTTC. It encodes CASSIPGQALYEQYF.